This passage covers 14 T cell receptor beta chains from one sample sequenced in a study of regulatory T cells in long-lasting Graves disease. The time point was: newly diagnosed GD, antithyroid drugs for less than 3 months. The authors made the TCR library using RNA they extracted from PBMCs. HTBI primers from iRepertoire and Arm-PCR of CDR3 regions yielded the TCR beta libraries. TCRdb re-called the multiplex PCR reads through MiXCR, storing one row per CDR3 protein. The sample has 400,000 to 500,000 distinct CDR3 sequences, over 15% seen once. These data were likewise used in another study, on T cells in Graves' hyperthyroidism and ophthalmopathy.

The sequencing used peripheral blood mononuclear cells (PBMCs), collected at new diagnosis, from a patient treated with antithyroid drugs. Receptors were obtained from a woman in her thirties with Graves disease.

This clonotype came up a few times. The chain couples TRBV6-2 or TRBV6-3 to TRBJ2-2; D not resolved. CDR1 is MNHEY and CDR2 is SVGEGT in the germline V gene. Deletions cut 6 bases from V and 5 bases from J, with 16 bases between. CDR3 size: 15 residues. For the CDR3, the DNA is TGTGCCAGCAGAAGGATAGGGCTTCAGACCGGGGAGCTGTTTTTT. It yields the protein CASRRIGLQTGELFF.

This clonotype was observed a handful of times. V gene TRBV20-1 combines with J gene TRBJ2-2; TRBD1 matches 7 bases. This CDR3 spans 14 amino acids. V dropped 5 bases and J dropped 6; count of bases not matched to a gene: 9. The V gene's germline CDR1 is DFQATT and CDR2 SNEGSKA (reference sequence). The DNA of the CDR3 is TGCAGTGCTGCTACGACAGGGCAGGCCGGGGAGCTGTTTTTT. This codes for CSAATTGQAGELFF.

The J gene is TRBJ1-1, the V gene TRBV20-1; 7 bases align to TRBD1. Per germline, CDR1 DFQATT and CDR2 SNEGSKA (reference sequence). The J segment lost 3 bases and the V segment lost 1 base, leaving 8 bases of the junction unmatched. The CDR3 extends over 15 amino acids. CDR3 sequence: CSARGSETGDTEAFF. The CDR3 bases are TGCAGTGCTAGAGGCAGTGAAACAGGGGACACTGAAGCTTTCTTT.

This clonotype turned up a few times. At one boundary the junction diverges from the germline segment, which might be a read error. This chain uses TRBV19 with TRBJ2-1; D not resolved. The CDR3 length is 12 residues. Germline V gives CDR1 LNHDA, CDR2 SQIVND (reference sequence). CDR3 in amino acids: CATSNGLNEQFF. The CDR3 DNA reads TGTGCCACTAGTAATGGTCTCAATGAGCAGTTCTTC.

This clonotype was detected ten times or more. V and J are TRBV2 and TRBJ2-4, with 7 bases aligning to TRBD2. Germline CDR1 and CDR2: SNHLY and FYNNEI. Trimming removed 0 bases from V and 10 bases from J; junction bases left unmatched: 0. There are 12 residues in the CDR3. The CDR3 nucleotides are TGTGCCAGCAGTGAAGCGGGGGGGATTCAGTACTTC. Translation: CASSEAGGIQYF.

The V gene is TRBV7-2, the J gene TRBJ2-7; maybe TRBD2 (6 bases). The CDR3 is 16 amino acids. Trimming removed 4 bases from V and 6 bases from J, with 22 bases in between. CDR1 SGHTA and CDR2 FQGNSA come from the germline V gene. The DNA of the CDR3 is TGTGCCAGCAGCTCCATGGAGGTTGGGGCGGGAAGCGAGCAGTACTTC. This sequence encodes CASSSMEVGAGSEQYF. Together with reference TRBV7-2 and TRBJ2-7, the CDR3 gives the full variable domain: GAGVSQSPSNKVTEKGKDVELRCDPISGHTALYWYRQSLGQGLEFLIYFQGNSAPDKSGLPSDRFSAERTGGSVSTLTIQRTQQEDSAVYLCASSSMEVGAGSEQYFGPGTRLTVT.

For this clonotype: Being one base from a much bigger clone, this may be a read error. The chain links TRBV12-3 or TRBV12-4 to TRBJ2-1; D possibly uses TRBD1 or TRBD2 (5 bases each). CDR3 size: 11 residues. CDR3 DNA: TGTGCCAGCAGTTTAGAAGGGGAGCAGTCCTTC. It is translated as CASSLEGEQSF.

This clonotype appeared many times. The rearrangement joins TRBV19 to TRBJ2-1; 14 nucleotides line up with TRBD2. The CDR3 has 16 residues. Looked up from germline, CDR1 is LNHDA and CDR2 is SQIVND (reference sequence). The J segment lost 8 bases and the V segment lost 3 bases, leaving 6 bases of the junction unmatched. As DNA, the CDR3 is TGTGCCAGTAGTATCAGACTAGCGGGAGGGCCGGATGAGCAGTTCTTC. Protein: CASSIRLAGGPDEQFF.

There are a few counts of this clonotype. V usage is TRBV5-1 and J usage is TRBJ2-5, with D maybe TRBD1 (6 bases). With 0 bases removed from V and 2 bases from J, the gap between germline ends came to 17 bases. Germline V gene data show CDR1 as SGHRS and CDR2 as YFSETQ. The CDR3 is 17 residues long. This chain's CDR3 is CASSLAQAGQPQETQYF. The CDR3 DNA follows: TGCGCCAGCAGCTTGGCCCAGGCCGGACAGCCTCAAGAGACCCAGTACTTC.

This clonotype was picked up many times. The rearrangement joins TRBV27 to TRBJ2-7; D might be TRBD2 (6 bases). Trimming removed 4 bases at V and 3 bases at J, with 13 bases between. Germline CDR1 reads MNHEY; CDR2 reads SMNVEV (reference sequence). CDR3 size: 14 residues. DNA of the CDR3: TGTGCCAGCAGTTCGGGAGTGAGTAGCTACGAGCAGTACTTC. Protein sequence: CASSSGVSSYEQYF.

The genes are TRBV6-1 and TRBJ1-5; unclear D gene. V was pared by 6 bases and J by 5 bases, with 5 bases between. The CDR3 is 11 residues long. Looked up from germline, CDR1 is MNHNS and CDR2 is SASEGT. The CDR3 nucleotides are TGTGCCAGCAGCGGTGATCAGCCCCAGCATTTT. Translation gives CASSGDQPQHF.

Comment on this clonotype: It may be a read error: a sequence one base away is much more abundant. The rearrangement links TRBV18 to TRBJ2-6; D is tentatively TRBD1 or TRBD2 (5 bases each). CDR1 and CDR2 from the germline V gene are KGHSH and LQKENI. The CDR3 covers 16 residues. In DNA form, the CDR3 reads TGTGCCAGCTCACCAAATCGACCGGCCGGGGCCAACGTCCGGACTTTC. Protein product: CASSPNRPAGANVRTF.

This clonotype was detected many times. The chain links TRBV20-1 to TRBJ2-4; D remains ambiguous. In germline, CDR1 is DFQATT, CDR2 SNEGSKA (reference sequence). The length of the CDR3 is 12 residues. The V gene lost 3 bases and the J gene lost 9 bases, with 12 bases spanning the gap. The CDR3 region is CSARRSTTIQYF. The CDR3 bases are TGCAGTGCTAGGCGCTCCACCACCATTCAGTACTTC.

The sample holds a few counts of this clonotype. The chain joins TRBV20-1 to TRBJ2-1; no reliable D call. V was trimmed by 6 bases and J by 0 bases, leaving 18 bases between them. CDR1 is DFQATT, CDR2 SNEGSKA, per germline (reference sequence). The CDR3 has 16 residues. As DNA, the CDR3 is TGCAGTGCGTCTTTTCTAGGAGCGAGCTCCTACAATGAGCAGTTCTTC. It is translated as CSASFLGASSYNEQFF.